One T cell receptor beta chain is described in this entry. This entry belongs to a study of STAT5B mutations in CD4+ large granular lymphocyte leukemia. The V segment lost 6 bases and the J segment 8 bases; nucleotides outside the gene matches: 10. There are 15 residues in the CDR3. From germline, CDR1 is SGHTS and CDR2 YDEGEE. TCRdb's copy holds only in-frame clones and misses some; the assay was immunoSEQ multiplex PCR. This table has more than 25,000 clones, approximately 80% appearing once. The rearrangement uses TRBV5-8 and TRBJ2-1; 11 bases are shared with TRBD1. Sequencing input: CD4+ T cells from blood buffy coats. The origin of this receptor is a human donor in good health. CDR3 nucleotide sequence: TGTGCCAGCATCCTAGGACAGGGGGCAGCGCATGAGCAGTTCTTC. Translation: CASILGQGAAHEQFF.